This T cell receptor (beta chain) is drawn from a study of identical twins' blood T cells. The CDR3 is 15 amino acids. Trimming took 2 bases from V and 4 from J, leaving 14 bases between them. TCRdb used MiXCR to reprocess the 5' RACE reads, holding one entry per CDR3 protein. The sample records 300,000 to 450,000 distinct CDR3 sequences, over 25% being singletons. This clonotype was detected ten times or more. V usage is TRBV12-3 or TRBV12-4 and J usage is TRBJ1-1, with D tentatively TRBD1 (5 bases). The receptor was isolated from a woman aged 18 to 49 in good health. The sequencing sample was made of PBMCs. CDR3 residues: CASSLITGGATEAFF. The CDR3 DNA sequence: TGTGCCAGCAGTTTAATTACTGGAGGGGCCACTGAAGCTTTCTTT.